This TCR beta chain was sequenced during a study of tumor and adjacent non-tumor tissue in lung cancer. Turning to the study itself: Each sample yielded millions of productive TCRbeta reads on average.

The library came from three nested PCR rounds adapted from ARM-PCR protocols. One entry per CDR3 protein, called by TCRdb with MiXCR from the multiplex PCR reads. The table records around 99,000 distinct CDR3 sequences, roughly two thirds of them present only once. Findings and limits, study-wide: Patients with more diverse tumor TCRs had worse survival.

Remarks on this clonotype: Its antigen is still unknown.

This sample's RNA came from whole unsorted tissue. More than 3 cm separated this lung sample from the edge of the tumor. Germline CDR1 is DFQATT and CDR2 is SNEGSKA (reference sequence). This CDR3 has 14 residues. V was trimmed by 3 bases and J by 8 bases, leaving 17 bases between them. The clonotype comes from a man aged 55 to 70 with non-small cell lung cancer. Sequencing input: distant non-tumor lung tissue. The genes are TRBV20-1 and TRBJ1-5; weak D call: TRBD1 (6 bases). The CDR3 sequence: CSASEGGRDKPQHF. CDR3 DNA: TGCAGTGCTAGTGAGGGGGGAAGGGATAAGCCCCAGCATTTT.